What follows is one T cell receptor (beta chain) and its context. The CDR3 end falls 3 residues outside the read, so it is completed with the germline J gene. The V gene end was trimmed by 4 bases and the J gene end by 6 bases; junction bases not matched to a gene: 9. The CDR3 covers 16 residues. Germline CDR1 MNHEY, CDR2 SVGEGT. TCRdb keeps only in-frame clones here, not all; method: immunoSEQ multiplex PCR. The table for this sample gives 39,000 or so clones. Each participant carried one incident cervical HPV16 infection only. These data are taken from a study of T cells in women clearing cervical HPV infection.

The receptor was isolated from a woman aged 18-69 years with a cervical HPV16 infection that either progressed to CIN3+ or cleared (not recorded which). The chain recombines TRBV6-2 or TRBV6-3 with TRBJ2-2, with 9 bases fitting TRBD2. The sequencing input was blood buffy coat. The CDR3 region is CASSSTTGGRAGELFF. CDR3 DNA, as far as it was read: TGTGCCAGCAGTTCAACGACAGGCGGGAGGGCCGGGGAG.